The source of this TCR beta chain is a study of blood T cell repertoires in COVID-19. Across the study: Acute and convalescent COVID-19 specimens originated in the United States, Italy and Spain. PBMCs, B-cell-depleted T cells, or T cells were the source of the cDNA or gDNA that made up the material.

The CDR3 is 12 residues long. Trimming cost V 7 bases and J 7 bases, with 11 bases left between them. Categorization into cohorts depended on clinical history that participants reported. Donors in Cohort 3 counted as recovered after two negative PCRs, clearance, or symptom resolution. TCRdb keeps only in-frame clones here, not all; method: immunoSEQ multiplex PCR. The table has more than 150,000 clones, about 85% seen once. The V and J genes are TRBV12-3 or TRBV12-4 and TRBJ1-3; no clear D. The sequencing input was PBMCs or T cells enriched from blood (not recorded which). This clonotype originated in a woman in her forties or fifties who had recovered from COVID-19. DNA for the CDR3: TGTGCCAGCAAACCGTTTGGCAACACCATATATTTT. This sequence encodes CASKPFGNTIYF.